Shown below are 30 T cell receptor beta chains from a single sample sequenced in a study of T cell repertoires in cytomegalovirus infection. One entry per CDR3 protein results from TCRdb running MiXCR on the reads. The sample has roughly 570,000 distinct CDR3 sequences, around 40% seen once. No antigen has been assigned to these receptors. This specimen was cultured PBMCs, taken from culture after CMV antigen stimulation. These TCRs come from a human donor in good health (CMV status not recorded). Some clones in this sample may be carry-over from other donors' samples.

V and J are TRBV5-6 and TRBJ1-2; D is unresolved. The germline V gene encodes CDR1 SGHDT and CDR2 YYEEEE. The CDR3 length is 15 residues. V lost 0 bases, J lost 2 bases, and 11 bases lay in between. CDR3 coding DNA: TGTGCCAGCAGCTTGGACGACCGGTACAACTATGGCTACACCTTC. As protein: CASSLDDRYNYGYTF.

DNA of the CDR3: TGTGCCAGCAGCCCCTCTTGGGAGGCAAGCACAGATACGCAGTATTTT. Its translation: CASSPSWEASTDTQYF. The chain couples TRBV7-9 to TRBJ2-3, with D maybe TRBD2 (6 bases). The CDR3 is 16 amino acids. V lost 5 bases and J lost 0, with 15 bases in between. Germline loops: CDR1 SEHNR, CDR2 FQNEAQ (reference sequence).

Only a few counts were recorded for this clonotype. The rearrangement uses TRBV7-2 and TRBJ2-1, with 10 bases matching TRBD2. The J segment lost 7 bases and the V segment lost 5 bases, leaving 8 bases of the junction unmatched. The CDR3 contains 15 residues. Germline CDR1 SGHTA, CDR2 FQGNSA. CDR3 DNA sequence: TGTGCCAGCAGCCGGAGCGGGGGGGCGGGTAATGAGCAGTTCTTC. Its protein product is CASSRSGGAGNEQFF.

This clonotype was seen a few times. J is TRBJ2-5 and V is TRBV11-2; 14 nucleotides agree with TRBD2. This CDR3 has 16 residues. V lost 5 bases and J lost 1; bases outside the gene matches: 3. The germline gives CDR1 SGHAT, CDR2 FQNNGV. CDR3 sequence reads: CASSQGTSGSQETQYF. The CDR3 DNA reads as TGTGCCAGCAGCCAGGGGACTAGCGGGAGCCAAGAGACCCAGTACTTC.

This rearrangement joins TRBV6-2 or TRBV6-3 to TRBJ2-1; D gene ambiguous. The CDR3 runs 15 residues. Trimming removed 5 bases from V and 0 bases from J, with 11 bases in between. Germline V CDR1 and CDR2: MNHEY, SVGEGT. Here the CDR3 reads CASSPDWGSYNEQFF. CDR3 in DNA: TGTGCCAGCAGTCCCGACTGGGGCTCCTACAATGAGCAGTTCTTC.

This clonotype came up many times. This rearrangement joins TRBV7-2 to TRBJ2-7, with TRBD1 as a possible D gene (5 bases). CDR1 SGHTA and CDR2 FQGNSA come from the germline V gene. Between the trimmed V and J ends, which lost 4 bases and 4 bases, there was a span of 11 bases. CDR3 length: 13 amino acids. The CDR3 DNA follows: TGTGCCAGCAGCTCGCCAGGGAAGTACGAGCAGTACTTC. It is translated as CASSSPGKYEQYF.

The chain uses TRBV7-2 and TRBJ2-5; D is possibly TRBD1 (6 bases). Trimming removed 2 bases at V and 13 bases at J, with 14 bases between. The CDR3 has 12 amino acids. From germline, CDR1 is SGHTA and CDR2 FQGNSA. DNA of the CDR3: TGTGCCAGCAGCTTAAGAGTTCGGGACACGTACTTC. Its translation is CASSLRVRDTYF.

The chain joins TRBV6-2 or TRBV6-3 to TRBJ2-5; 15 positions agree with TRBD2. Germline trimming cut 8 bases from V and 4 bases from J; bases unmatched to any gene: 8. The CDR3 runs 16 residues. Germline V CDR1 and CDR2: MNHEY, SVGEGT. The CDR3 is CASRSTGLAGGETQYF. Written as DNA, the CDR3 is TGTGCCAGCCGATCCACGGGACTAGCGGGAGGAGAGACCCAGTACTTC.

The gene calls are TRBV6-6 and TRBJ1-5; 7 nucleotides agree with TRBD1. Germline lookup yields CDR1 MNHNY and CDR2 SVGAGI (reference sequence). The CDR3 runs to 17 residues. J gave up 0 bases and V 2 bases, and 7 bases lay outside the gene matches. Here the CDR3 DNA reads TGTGCCAGCAGTTACAACAGGGGAGGTTTTAGCAATCAGCCCCAGCATTTT. Its translation: CASSYNRGGFSNQPQHF.

The V call is TRBV28, the J call TRBJ2-3, with 8 bases that match TRBD2. Germline CDR1 MDHEN, CDR2 SYDVKM. The CDR3 totals 14 residues. J lost 10 bases, V lost 5 bases, and 11 bases had no gene match. The CDR3: CASSTQRGTMPQYF. As DNA, the CDR3 is TGTGCCAGCAGTACCCAGCGGGGGACAATGCCGCAGTATTTT.

The rearrangement joins TRBV19 to TRBJ1-2, with 9 bases identical to TRBD1. The V and J ends lost 6 bases and 1 base, in that order; junction bases with no gene match: 15. This CDR3 region has 18 residues. Germline CDR1 reads LNHDA; CDR2 reads SQIVND (reference sequence). The CDR3 protein is CASSTGRDRAFNNYGYTF. The DNA of the CDR3 is TGTGCCAGTAGCACGGGAAGGGACAGGGCCTTCAATAACTATGGCTACACCTTC.

The chain has TRBV20-1 and TRBJ1-3; perhaps TRBD1 as D (5 bases). This CDR3 spans 13 amino acids. Germline CDR1 is DFQATT and CDR2 is SNEGSKA (reference sequence). V gave up 1 base and J gave up 3 bases, with 7 bases separating them. The CDR3 spells CSARGTYGNTIYF. CDR3 DNA: TGCAGTGCTAGAGGGACATATGGAAACACCATATATTTT.

V gene TRBV7-2 combines with J gene TRBJ2-5, with unresolved D. The CDR3 is 14 residues long. The V end was cut by 6 bases, the J end by 2 bases, with 13 bases between. In germline, CDR1 is SGHTA, CDR2 FQGNSA. The CDR3 DNA is TGTGCCAGCAGACGTCCTTCACAGCAAGAGACCCAGTACTTC. Protein sequence: CASRRPSQQETQYF. Based on the CDR3 plus reference TRBV7-2 and TRBJ2-5, the full variable domain is GAGVSQSPSNKVTEKGKDVELRCDPISGHTALYWYRQSLGQGLEFLIYFQGNSAPDKSGLPSDRFSAERTGGSVSTLTIQRTQQEDSAVYLCASRRPSQQETQYFGPGTRLLVL.

The genes are TRBV7-2 and TRBJ2-1; 15 bases match TRBD2. In germline, CDR1 is SGHTA, CDR2 FQGNSA. J lost 8 bases, V lost 5 bases, and 13 bases had no gene match. This CDR3 contains 18 residues. CDR3 nucleotide sequence: TGTGCCAGCAGCACCCCCGGGACTAGCGGGGGGCTGGTTGATGAGCAGTTCTTC. Translating it yields CASSTPGTSGGLVDEQFF.

The chain employs TRBV19 and TRBJ1-2; a weak D match, TRBD1 (6 bases). V was trimmed by 6 bases and J by 8 bases, leaving 13 bases between them. The germline V gene encodes CDR1 LNHDA and CDR2 SQIVND (reference sequence). This CDR3 is 12 amino acids long. The CDR3 DNA sequence: TGTGCCAGTAGCCAGGGGAATGAGGGCTACACCTTC. This encodes CASSQGNEGYTF.

CDR3 nucleotide sequence: TGCAGTGCTCAGGGGGTGGGGCGGGGCGCGGGGGAGACCCAGTACTTC. This gives the protein CSAQGVGRGAGETQYF. The V gene is TRBV20-1, the J gene TRBJ2-5; D is possibly TRBD1 (7 bases). The CDR3 is 16 residues long. The V gene's germline CDR1 is DFQATT and CDR2 SNEGSKA (reference sequence). Trimming removed 5 bases at V and 5 bases at J, with 24 bases between.

This clonotype was recorded at least ten times. The chain combines TRBV12-3 or TRBV12-4 with TRBJ2-7; 10 nucleotides align to TRBD1. This CDR3 comprises 14 residues. The ends lost 6 bases at V and 2 bases at J; junction bases unmatched: 4. DNA for the CDR3: TGTGCCAGCAGCCCGGGGACAGGGGCCTACGAGCAGTACTTC. It codes for CASSPGTGAYEQYF.

This clonotype was recorded many times. The gene calls are TRBV12-3 or TRBV12-4 and TRBJ2-1; D gene uncertain. V was shortened by 3 bases and J by 10 bases, with 7 bases between the two germline ends. CDR3 size: 11 residues. The CDR3 region is CASSFKGEQFF. The CDR3 DNA reads as TGTGCCAGCAGTTTCAAAGGGGAGCAGTTCTTC.

The chain has TRBV6-1 and TRBJ2-7; unclear D gene. Germline V lookup: CDR1 MNHNS, CDR2 SASEGT. The V and J ends lost 10 bases and 6 bases respectively, with 16 bases between them. The CDR3 contains 12 residues. The CDR3 bases are TGTGCCACCGGTAAGGTGTCGTTCGAGCAGTACTTC. Residues: CATGKVSFEQYF.

The chain combines TRBV7-9 with TRBJ2-3, with 9 bases fitting TRBD2. The V gene end was trimmed by 5 bases and the J gene end by 12 bases; junction bases not matched to a gene: 6. Germline V gives CDR1 SEHNR, CDR2 FQNEAQ (reference sequence). The CDR3 is 12 amino acids. The CDR3 DNA is TGTGCCAGCAGCCCTATAGCGGGGGACCAGTATTTT. This encodes CASSPIAGDQYF.

This chain uses TRBV5-4 with TRBJ2-3; weak D call: TRBD2 (8 bases). The CDR3 contains 18 residues. Between the trimmed V and J ends, which lost 4 bases and 5 bases, there was a span of 26 bases. Germline assignment: CDR1 SGHNT and CDR2 YYREEE (reference sequence). Here the CDR3 DNA reads TGTGCCAGCAGCGCGGAGGGGGCTTCAGCGGGAGCGGGAGATACGCAGTATTTT. Its protein is CASSAEGASAGAGDTQYF.

This clonotype showed up many times. This sequence joins TRBV7-2 and TRBJ2-2, with a possible D match to TRBD1 (6 bases). The CDR3 is 15 residues long. Germline CDR1 SGHTA, CDR2 FQGNSA. The V end lost 5 bases, the J end lost 0 bases, and 10 bases lay between the germline ends. The CDR3 spells CASSPGTPNTGELFF. CDR3 in DNA: TGTGCCAGCAGCCCCGGGACACCGAACACCGGGGAGCTGTTTTTT.

The sample holds many counts of this clonotype. The rearrangement links TRBV7-2 to TRBJ2-3; 7 bases match TRBD2. The CDR3 has 14 residues. CDR1 is SGHTA, CDR2 FQGNSA, per germline. V shed 1 base and J 6 bases; nucleotides not matched to a gene: 4. The CDR3: CASSLGGRADTQYF. The CDR3 DNA follows: TGTGCCAGCAGCTTAGGAGGGAGGGCCGATACGCAGTATTTT.

This clonotype turned up a few times. The rearrangement joins TRBV7-2 to TRBJ1-6; D remains ambiguous. Trimming shortened V by 8 bases and J by 4 bases, and 9 bases separated the two germline ends. The CDR3 spans 13 residues. Germline CDR1 SGHTA, CDR2 FQGNSA. The DNA of the CDR3 is TGTGCCAGCTGCAAAGATTATAATTCACCCCTCCACTTT. This encodes CASCKDYNSPLHF. Variable domain in full (rest from reference TRBV7-2 and TRBJ1-6): GAGVSQSPSNKVTEKGKDVELRCDPISGHTALYWYRQSLGQGLEFLIYFQGNSAPDKSGLPSDRFSAERTGGSVSTLTIQRTQQEDSAVYLCASCKDYNSPLHFGNGTRLTVT.

The rearrangement uses TRBV5-1 and TRBJ1-2, with 7 positions matching TRBD1. CDR1 and CDR2 from the germline V gene are SGHRS and YFSETQ. This CDR3 comprises 15 residues. V shed 0 bases, J shed 5 bases, and the junction held 7 bases outside the gene matches. CDR3 sequence reads: CASSLAGDSRYGYTF. The CDR3 DNA reads as TGCGCCAGCAGCTTGGCGGGGGACAGCCGTTATGGCTACACCTTC. Full variable domain (outside the CDR3, taken from reference TRBV5-1 and TRBJ1-2): KAGVTQTPRYLIKTRGQQVTLSCSPISGHRSVSWYQQTPGQGLQFLFEYFSETQRNKGNFPGRFSGRQFSNSRSEMNVSTLELGDSALYLCASSLAGDSRYGYTFGSGTRLTVV.

The CDR3 here is CSAIDPMPSTDTQYF. The CDR3 nucleotides read TGCAGTGCTATCGATCCGATGCCTAGCACAGATACGCAGTATTTT. The rearrangement joins TRBV20-1 to TRBJ2-3; no reliable D call. The CDR3 length is 15 residues. The germline CDR1 and CDR2 sequences are DFQATT and SNEGSKA (reference sequence). V was clipped by 4 bases and J by 0 bases, with 14 bases between them.

This clonotype was found once. One end of the junction is discordant with germline, which a read error may explain. This sequence joins TRBV4-1 and TRBJ1-1; 7 bases line up with TRBD1. The CDR3 length is 15 residues. Germline V CDR1 and CDR2: MGHRA, YSYEKL. This CDR3 reads CASSQLEGAETEAFF. CDR3 DNA sequence: TGTGCCAGCAGCCAGTTAGAGGGGGCAGAGACTGAAGCTTTCTTT.

This clonotype has more than one count but fewer than ten. The chain employs TRBV10-3 and TRBJ2-1; unclear D gene. Germline CDR1 is ENHRY and CDR2 is SYGVKD. The CDR3 is made up of 15 amino acids. V was clipped by 8 bases and J by 4 bases, with 18 bases between them. For the CDR3, the DNA is TGTGCCATCTGGTCCCCCTCAACCGTATACAATGAGCAGTTCTTC. Translation: CAIWSPSTVYNEQFF.

This clonotype was seen at least ten times. The rearrangement links TRBV7-2 to TRBJ2-7; D tentatively fits TRBD1 or TRBD2 (5 bases each). CDR1 and CDR2 from the germline V gene are SGHTA and FQGNSA. This CDR3 comprises 14 residues. V was shortened by 5 bases and J by 2 bases, with 13 bases between the two germline ends. Here the CDR3 reads CASSLWDGAYEQYF. The DNA of the CDR3 is TGTGCCAGCAGCCTGTGGGACGGGGCCTACGAGCAGTACTTC.

This clonotype was seen a few times. V and J are TRBV7-8 and TRBJ2-5; D gene unclear. Germline V gives CDR1 SGHVS, CDR2 FQNEAQ. The CDR3 is 14 residues long. The V gene lost 3 bases and the J gene lost 3 bases, with 11 bases spanning the gap. The CDR3 loop reads CASSFPISKETQYF. As DNA, the CDR3 is TGTGCCAGCAGCTTCCCTATCTCCAAAGAGACCCAGTACTTC. The full variable domain, rest sourced from reference TRBV7-8 and TRBJ2-5, is GAGVSQSPRYKVAKRGQDVALRCDPISGHVSLFWYQQALGQGPEFLTYFQNEAQLDKSGLPSDRFFAERPEGSVSTLKIQRTQQEDSAVYLCASSFPISKETQYFGPGTRLLVL.